Included here is one T cell receptor beta chain sequence, with context. The CDR3 consists of 14 residues. V was pared by 2 bases and J by 0 bases, with 7 bases between. Germline assignment: CDR1 MNHNY and CDR2 SVGAGI (reference sequence). Researchers took blood at baseline, on cycle 4 day 1, and on cycle 7 day 1. The sample originates from a study of OX40 agonist ivuxolimab in advanced cancers. Sequencing was performed with immunoSEQ multiplex PCR; in TCRdb, only in-frame clones are kept and a portion is missing. The table lists some 50,000 clones, roughly 90% of them singletons, with under 5.5% in the top ten.

This receptor was identified in an adult with an advanced solid tumor such as melanoma, head and neck, liver or kidney cancer. The chain links TRBV6-6 to TRBJ1-2; D remains ambiguous. Sequencing used CD4+ or CD8+ T cells sorted from blood, obtained in a trial of the OX40 agonist ivuxolimab. The CDR3 sequence: CASSYRIPNYGYTF. In DNA form, the CDR3 reads TGTGCCAGCAGTTACCGTATCCCTAACTATGGCTACACCTTC.